This T cell receptor beta chain comes out of a study of T cells in localized non-small cell lung cancer. The count of this clone is one. No antigen is known for it. The CDR3 runs to 13 residues. V trimming: 10 bases; J trimming: 7 bases; junction bases outside the gene matches: 8. Germline V gene sequence: CDR1 ENHRY, CDR2 SYGVKD. General observations from the study: Increased T cell density in blood showed an association with longer overall survival. A median approximately 57 of the top 100 tumor clones appeared in adjacent lung.

Using immunoSEQ multiplex PCR, the repertoire was profiled, and TCRdb retains in-frame clones only, with some absent. The sample comprises tens of thousands of clones, 87% of which are singletons, and about 16% rests with the top ten. The chain uses TRBV10-3 and TRBJ2-1, with TRBD1 matching 9 bases. The sequence was obtained from a man between 40 and 75 years old with stage I squamous cell lung carcinoma. The specimen was peripheral blood, collected before any cancer treatment. The CDR3 coding sequence is TGTGCCACTCACCGGGACAGGGCGAATGAGCAGTTCTTC. This translates into CATHRDRANEQFF.